Shown below are 6 T cell receptor beta chains from a single sample sequenced in a study of T cell responses to AZD1222 COVID-19 vaccine. The data were produced by immunoSEQ multiplex PCR, yet TCRdb's version contains in-frame clones alone and is incomplete. Among over 150,000 clones listed, over 75% were seen once. The sample consisted of peripheral blood, taken on day 0 of AZD1222 vaccination. These receptors were taken from an adult in good health.

This chain links TRBV6-5 with TRBJ1-4, with no clear D. The V gene lost 4 bases and the J gene lost 9 bases, with 15 bases spanning the gap. The CDR3 has 14 residues. The V gene's germline CDR1 is MNHEY and CDR2 SVGAGI. The CDR3: CASSSAQVGQKLFF. The CDR3 region has the DNA TGTGCCAGCAGTTCAGCGCAAGTCGGGCAAAAACTGTTTTTT.

This chain uses TRBV18 with TRBJ1-5; D is uncertain. V gave up 3 bases and J gave up 4 bases, with 13 bases separating them. Germline assignment: CDR1 KGHSH and CDR2 LQKENI. This CDR3 spans 15 amino acids. The CDR3 reads CASSPEAQANQPQHF. The CDR3 region has the DNA TGTGCCAGCTCACCCGAGGCACAAGCAAATCAGCCCCAGCATTTT.

The chain joins TRBV15 to TRBJ1-6; no firm D call. Germline V gene lookup returns CDR1 LNHNV and CDR2 YYDKDF (reference sequence). The CDR3 length is 18 residues. Trimming cost V 0 bases and J 0 bases, with 12 bases left between them. In DNA, the CDR3 is TGTGCCACCAGCAGAGATCGGCAGCCGAGCTCCTATAATTCACCCCTCCACTTT. Its translation is CATSRDRQPSSYNSPLHF. The full variable domain, rest sourced from reference TRBV15 and TRBJ1-6, is DAMVIQNPRYQVTQFGKPVTLSCSQTLNHNVMYWYQQKSSQAPKLLFHYYDKDFNNEADTPDNFQSRRPNTSFCFLDIRSPGLGDTAMYLCATSRDRQPSSYNSPLHFGNGTRLTVT.

The chain has TRBV11-1 and TRBJ2-1; 11 positions match TRBD1. CDR1 is SGHAT and CDR2 is FQDESV in the germline V gene (reference sequence). This CDR3 contains 15 residues. The V segment lost 5 bases and the J segment 2 bases; nucleotides outside the gene matches: 2. CDR3 DNA: TGTGCCAGCAGCCCGGGACAGGGGGCCTACAATGAGCAGTTCTTC. Its protein product is CASSPGQGAYNEQFF.

The chain combines TRBV7-9 with TRBJ2-3; D is unresolved. CDR3 length equals 15 residues. V lost 2 bases, J lost 1 base, and 10 bases lay in between. Germline values: CDR1 SEHNR, CDR2 FQNEAQ (reference sequence). CDR3 DNA: TGTGCCAGCAGCTTATGGCACCCTCGCACAGATACGCAGTATTTT. It yields the protein CASSLWHPRTDTQYF.

V and J are TRBV7-2 and TRBJ2-7; tentatively, D is TRBD2 (7 bases). The germline V gene has CDR1 SGHTA and CDR2 FQGNSA. CDR3 length: 17 residues. V lost 5 bases and J 0 bases, leaving 20 bases between the germline ends. The DNA of the CDR3 is TGTGCCAGCAGCACCCGGCACGGGGGGACAAACTCCTACGAGCAGTACTTC. Translated, it gives CASSTRHGGTNSYEQYF. Supplemented by reference TRBV7-2 and TRBJ2-7, the full variable domain reads GAGVSQSPSNKVTEKGKDVELRCDPISGHTALYWYRQSLGQGLEFLIYFQGNSAPDKSGLPSDRFSAERTGGSVSTLTIQRTQQEDSAVYLCASSTRHGGTNSYEQYFGPGTRLTVT.